This TCR beta chain was sequenced for a study of response to subunit inactivated influenza vaccine. The CDR3 covers 13 residues. Germline V gives CDR1 MNHNS, CDR2 SASEGT. The junction had 3 bases not matched to a gene; V was cut back by 6 bases and J by 8 bases. TCRdb re-called the RT-PCR reads through MiXCR, storing one row per CDR3 protein. The data contain 700,000 to 900,000 distinct CDR3 sequences, approximately 22% of them singletons. The sequence came from a man in his fifties or sixties who received an inactivated influenza vaccine. The starting material was PBMCs from blood, obtained roughly 5 days after vaccination. The J gene is TRBJ2-2, the V gene TRBV6-1, with 10 positions matching TRBD1. The DNA for the CDR3 is TGTGCCAGCAGGGACAGGGGGACAGGGGAGCTGTTTTTT. Amino acid sequence: CASRDRGTGELFF.